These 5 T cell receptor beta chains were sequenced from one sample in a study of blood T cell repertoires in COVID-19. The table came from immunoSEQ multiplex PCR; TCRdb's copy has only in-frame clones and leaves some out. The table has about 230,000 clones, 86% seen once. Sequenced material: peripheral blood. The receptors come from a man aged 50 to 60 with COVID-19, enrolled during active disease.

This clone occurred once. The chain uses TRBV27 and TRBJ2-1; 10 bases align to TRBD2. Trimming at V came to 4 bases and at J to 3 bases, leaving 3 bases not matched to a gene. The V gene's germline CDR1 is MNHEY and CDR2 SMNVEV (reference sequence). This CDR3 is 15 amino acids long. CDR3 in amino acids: CASSSGLADYNEQFF. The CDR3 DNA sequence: TGTGCCAGCAGTTCAGGACTAGCGGACTACAATGAGCAGTTCTTC.

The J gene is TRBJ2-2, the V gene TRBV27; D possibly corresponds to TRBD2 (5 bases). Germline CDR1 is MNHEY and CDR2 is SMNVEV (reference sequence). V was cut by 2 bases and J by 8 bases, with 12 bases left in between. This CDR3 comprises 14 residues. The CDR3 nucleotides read TGTGCCAGCAGTTTAAATTCTGAGGGTGGGGAGCTGTTTTTT. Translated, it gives CASSLNSEGGELFF.

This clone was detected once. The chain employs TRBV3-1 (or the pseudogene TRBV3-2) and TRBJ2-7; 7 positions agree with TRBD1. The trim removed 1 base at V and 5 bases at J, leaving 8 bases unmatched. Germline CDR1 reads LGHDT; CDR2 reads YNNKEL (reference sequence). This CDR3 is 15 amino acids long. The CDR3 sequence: CASSQGPTGVHEQYF. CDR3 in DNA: TGTGCCAGCAGCCAAGGGCCCACAGGGGTTCACGAGCAGTACTTC.

The CDR3 coding sequence is TGCGCCAGCGAGGCCACCGGGGAGCTGTTTTTT. This translates into CASEATGELFF. V gene TRBV5-1 combines with J gene TRBJ2-2, with unresolved D. This CDR3 has 11 amino acids. V gave up 7 bases and J gave up 4 bases, with 5 bases separating them. Germline V CDR1 and CDR2: SGHRS, YFSETQ.

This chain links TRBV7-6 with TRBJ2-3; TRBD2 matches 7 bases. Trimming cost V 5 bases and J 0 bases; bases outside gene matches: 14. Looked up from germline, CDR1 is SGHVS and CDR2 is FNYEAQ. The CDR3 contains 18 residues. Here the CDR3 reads CASSPAVGAGVSTDTQYF. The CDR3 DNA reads TGTGCCAGCAGCCCCGCCGTGGGTGCGGGGGTAAGCACAGATACGCAGTATTTT.